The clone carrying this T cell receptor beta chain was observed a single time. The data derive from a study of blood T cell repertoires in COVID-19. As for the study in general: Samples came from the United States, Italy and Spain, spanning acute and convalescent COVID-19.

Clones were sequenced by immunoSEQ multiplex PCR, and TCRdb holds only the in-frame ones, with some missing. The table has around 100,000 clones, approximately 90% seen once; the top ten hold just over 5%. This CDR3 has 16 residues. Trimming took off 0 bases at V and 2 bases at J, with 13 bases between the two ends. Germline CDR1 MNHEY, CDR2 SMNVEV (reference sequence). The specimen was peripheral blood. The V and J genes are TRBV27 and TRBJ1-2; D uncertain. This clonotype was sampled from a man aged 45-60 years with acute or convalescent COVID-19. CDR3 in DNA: TGTGCCAGCAGTTTATCACTGGGCAGAACCAACTATGGCTACACCTTC. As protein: CASSLSLGRTNYGYTF.